The rows below give T cell receptor beta chains drawn from one sample of a study of T cells of healthy individuals. TCRdb redid the calling of the 5' RACE reads with MiXCR, one entry per CDR3 protein. The sample has over 95,000 distinct CDR3 sequences, 15% to 20% seen once. Every receptor here comes from a human donor in good health. Each CDR3 is given with its conserved first and last residue. D genes are given only for firm matches. The listing skips clone size in some rows; elsewhere it reads once, few, many or a size class.

>TRBV7-8|16|TRBJ2-3|.|many
TGTGCCAGCAGCCCCTCGCGGGTTAGTCGTACAGATACGCAGTATTTT
CASSPSRVSRTDTQYF
>TRBV28|13|TRBJ2-7|.|many
TGTGCCAGCAGTGGTACGGTCCGGTACGAGCAGTACTTC
CASSGTVRYEQYF
>TRBV6-2/TRBV6-3|13|TRBJ2-2|.|few
TGTGCCAGCAGTTATACGGAATCCGGGGAGCTGTTTTTT
CASSYTESGELFF
>TRBV28|18|TRBJ2-1|.|many
TGTGCCAGCAGTTTTGGGCCAGGGAAAGGTTCGGCCTACAATGAGCAGTTCTTC
CASSFGPGKGSAYNEQFF
>TRBV5-1|12|TRBJ2-1|.|few
TGCGCCAGCAGCTTGTATTTCCATGAGCAGTTCTTC
CASSLYFHEQFF
>TRBV27|15|TRBJ2-3|TRBD2|.
TGTGCCAGCAGTTTACGGGAGGTCGGCACAGATACGCAGTATTTT
CASSLREVGTDTQYF
>TRBV10-3|15|TRBJ2-6|.|few
TGTGCCATCAGTGAGTCCAAATCTGGGGCCAACGTCCTGACTTTC
CAISESKSGANVLTF
>TRBV5-1|14|TRBJ2-7|.|once
TGCGCCAGCAGCTTGGCACCGAGGGACTACGAGCAGTACTTC
CASSLAPRDYEQYF
>TRBV5-1|14|TRBJ2-5|.|many
TGCGCCAGCAGCTTGGCAGGACCCGATGGGCCCCAGTACTTC
CASSLAGPDGPQYF
>TRBV6-5|11|TRBJ1-1|.|.
TGTGCCAGCAGTTACCGGACTGAAGCTTTCTTT
CASSYRTEAFF
>TRBV2|13|TRBJ2-7|.|few
TGTGCCAGCAGTGGAGACATCTCCTACGAGCAGTACTTC
CASSGDISYEQYF
>TRBV12-5|17|TRBJ1-2|.|many
TGTGCTAGTGGTTTGTCCCCAATCCGTGGCAGGCACTATGGCTACACCTTC
CASGLSPIRGRHYGYTF
>TRBV9|13|TRBJ2-7|.|.
TGTGCCAGCAGCCCCCAGGGATCCTACGAGCAGTACTTC
CASSPQGSYEQYF
>TRBV6-2/TRBV6-3|16|TRBJ2-7|.|.
TGTGCCAGCAGTTACGGGGTAAACGAACCGTCCTACGAGCAGTACTTC
CASSYGVNEPSYEQYF
>TRBV23-1|19|TRBJ1-5|.|few
TGCGCCAGCAGTCATTATGTCGGGGGCCGCACCCATAGCAATCAGCCCCAGCATTTT
CASSHYVGGRTHSNQPQHF
>TRBV20-1|16|TRBJ2-3|.|many
TGCAGTGCTTGGGAAGGGGGTGCCTCTAGCACAGATACGCAGTATTTT
CSAWEGGASSTDTQYF
>TRBV4-3|16|TRBJ2-2|.|.
TGCGCCAGCAGCCAAGAAGAGGGAGTTTTTACCGGGGAGCTGTTTTTT
CASSQEEGVFTGELFF
>TRBV25-1|13|TRBJ1-1|.|many
TGTGCCAGCAGTATCAATTGGGGCACTGAAGCTTTCTTT
CASSINWGTEAFF
>TRBV2|16|TRBJ2-7|TRBD1|.
TGTGCCAGCAGTGTCCGCTCCGGGACAGGGATCTACGAGCAGTACTTC
CASSVRSGTGIYEQYF
>TRBV28|14|TRBJ2-3|TRBD2|few
TGTGCCAGCACACCTAGCGGCCTCACAGATACGCAGTATTTT
CASTPSGLTDTQYF
>TRBV4-1|14|TRBJ1-6|.|few
TGCGCCAGCAGCCAAGCCCTCTTAAGGGGCACCCTCCACTTT
CASSQALLRGTLHF
>TRBV7-9|18|TRBJ2-3|.|few
TGTGCCAGCAGCTTTAGGGCCGGACTTACCTCTAGCACAGATACGCAGTATTTT
CASSFRAGLTSSTDTQYF
>TRBV20-1|14|TRBJ2-7|TRBD2|few
TGCAGTGCTAGAGAGGGGGACTATCTATACGAGCAGTACTTC
CSAREGDYLYEQYF
>TRBV4-2|17|TRBJ2-5|.|many
TGTGCCAGCAGCCACGCTACGGGGTCGGGACTGAAAGAGACCCAGTACTTC
CASSHATGSGLKETQYF
>TRBV6-6|13|TRBJ1-5|.|few
TGTGCCAGCAGCCTCAACGGTTATGGGCCCCAGCATTTT
CASSLNGYGPQHF
>TRBV3-1|16|TRBJ2-1|TRBD2|.
TGTGCCAGCAGCCAAGGACTAGCGGGAGGGGACAATGAGCAGTTCTTC
CASSQGLAGGDNEQFF
>TRBV28|14|TRBJ2-1|.|.
TGTGCCAGCACTCCATGGGGCACATACAATGAGCAGTTCTTC
CASTPWGTYNEQFF
>TRBV9|15|TRBJ2-5|TRBD1|medium-sized
TGTGCCAGCAGCGTAACAGGGGCAGGAGGAGAGACCCAGTACTTC
CASSVTGAGGETQYF
>TRBV28|14|TRBJ2-7|TRBD1|.
TGTGCCAGCAAAGTTCGACAGGGGTTTCACGAGCAGTACTTC
CASKVRQGFHEQYF
>TRBV29-1|15|TRBJ2-7|.|many
TGCAGCGCCCGGGGGCTGTCCGCCTATCCTTACGAGCAGTACTTC
CSARGLSAYPYEQYF
>TRBV6-5|14|TRBJ2-7|.|.
TGTGCCAGCAGTTTTGACAGGCGCCACGAGAAGCAGTACTTC
CASSFDRRHEKQYF
>TRBV7-2|15|TRBJ2-3|.|many
TGTGCCAGCAGCTTAGAGGGCTATTTCACAGATACGCAGTATTTT
CASSLEGYFTDTQYF
>TRBV7-2|14|TRBJ1-4|.|.
TGTGCCAGCAGCCCGGTTGTCGACGGTGAAAAACTGTTTTTT
CASSPVVDGEKLFF
>TRBV27|16|TRBJ1-2|.|.
TGTGCCAGCAGTACGAGCCGAGGGGCGATACCCTATGGCTACACCTTC
CASSTSRGAIPYGYTF
>TRBV5-1|13|TRBJ2-5|.|few
TGCGCCAGCAGCTTTGGGCAGGGAGAGACCCAGTACTTC
CASSFGQGETQYF
>TRBV7-3|18|TRBJ2-6|.|.
TGTGCCAGCAGCCGCACAGGGACTTCGCGCTCTGGGGCCAACGTCCTGACTTTC
CASSRTGTSRSGANVLTF
>TRBV20-1|12|TRBJ2-7|TRBD1|many
TGCAGTAAGACAGGGGAGGCCTACGAGCAGTACTTC
CSKTGEAYEQYF
>TRBV29-1|16|TRBJ2-1|TRBD2|many
TGCAGCGTTACCGGGACTAGCGGGAGGGCTGACAATGAGCAGTTCTTC
CSVTGTSGRADNEQFF
>TRBV27|15|TRBJ1-5|TRBD1|few
TGTGCCAGCAGTTCCGGGACAGGGTCGTGGAAGCCCCAGCATTTT
CASSSGTGSWKPQHF